These 3 T cell receptor beta chains were all obtained from the same sample, sequenced in a study of blood T cell repertoires in COVID-19. This table comes from immunoSEQ multiplex PCR, and its TCRdb copy is limited to in-frame clones, with some not included. The data hold 150,000 to 200,000 clones, with 86% observed a single time. Sequencing was performed on peripheral blood. Every receptor here comes from a man in his 70s with acute or convalescent COVID-19.

The chain links TRBV5-6 to TRBJ1-2; D perhaps matches TRBD1 (5 bases). Germline CDR1 and CDR2: SGHDT and YYEEEE. Trimming removed 2 bases from V and 8 bases from J, with 13 bases in between. The CDR3 length is 13 residues. The CDR3 reads CASSLGGARGYTF. The DNA for the CDR3 is TGTGCCAGCAGCTTAGGAGGGGCCCGCGGCTACACCTTC. Complete variable domain (other parts from reference TRBV5-6 and TRBJ1-2): DAGVTQSPTHLIKTRGQQVTLRCSPKSGHDTVSWYQQALGQGPQFIFQYYEEEERQRGNFPDRFSGHQFPNYSSELNVNALLLGDSALYLCASSLGGARGYTFGSGTRLTVV.

This clone has only one observation. Written as DNA, the CDR3 is TGTGCCAGCAGCTTTCTACTAGTGGGAACCGGGGAGCTGTTTTTT. This encodes CASSFLLVGTGELFF. The genes are TRBV7-2 and TRBJ2-2, with D tentatively TRBD2 (5 bases). Trimming took 3 bases from V and 5 from J, leaving 13 bases between them. The CDR3 extends over 15 amino acids. Germline loops: CDR1 SGHTA, CDR2 FQGNSA.

V usage is TRBV6-5 and J usage is TRBJ1-6; possibly TRBD1 for D (5 bases). This CDR3 has 13 residues. Germline CDR1 is MNHEY and CDR2 is SVGAGI. Trimming took off 6 bases at V and 10 bases at J, with 13 bases between the two ends. CDR3: CASRTDSESPLHF. The CDR3 DNA sequence: TGTGCCAGCAGGACAGACAGTGAGTCACCCCTCCACTTT.